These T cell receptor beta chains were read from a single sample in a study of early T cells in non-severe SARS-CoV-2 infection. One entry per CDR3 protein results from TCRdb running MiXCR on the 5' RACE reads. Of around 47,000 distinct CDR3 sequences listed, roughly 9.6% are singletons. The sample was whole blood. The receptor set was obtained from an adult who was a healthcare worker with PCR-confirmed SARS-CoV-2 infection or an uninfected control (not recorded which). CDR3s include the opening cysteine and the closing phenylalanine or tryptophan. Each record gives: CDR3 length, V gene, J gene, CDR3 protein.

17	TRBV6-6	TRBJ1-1	CASSSGQGFSLGTVAFF
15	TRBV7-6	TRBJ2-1	CASSLTGAGYNEQFF
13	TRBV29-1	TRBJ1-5	CSVEGQGNQPQHF
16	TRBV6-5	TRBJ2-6	CASSSFGLSGANVLTF
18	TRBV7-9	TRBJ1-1	CASRRGGTTGRRNTEAFF
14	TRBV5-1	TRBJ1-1	CASTKQGLNTEAFF
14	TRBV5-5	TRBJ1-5	CASRPGVGNQPQHF
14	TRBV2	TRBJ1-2	CASSFDPGSYGYTF
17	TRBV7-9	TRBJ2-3	CASRTGVLEGITDTQYF
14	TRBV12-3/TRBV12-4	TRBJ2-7	CASLRGGEGSEQYF
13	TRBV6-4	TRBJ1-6	CASSVQENSPLHF
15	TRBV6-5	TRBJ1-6	CASSYAPMGNSPLHF